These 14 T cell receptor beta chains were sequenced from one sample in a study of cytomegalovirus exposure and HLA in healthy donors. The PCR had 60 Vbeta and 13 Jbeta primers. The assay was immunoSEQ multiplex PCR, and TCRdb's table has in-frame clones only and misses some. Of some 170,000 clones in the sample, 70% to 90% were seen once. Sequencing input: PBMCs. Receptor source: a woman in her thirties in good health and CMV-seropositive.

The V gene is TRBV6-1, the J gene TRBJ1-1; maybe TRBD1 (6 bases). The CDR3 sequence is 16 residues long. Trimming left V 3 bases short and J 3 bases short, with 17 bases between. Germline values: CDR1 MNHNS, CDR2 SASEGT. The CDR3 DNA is TGTGCCAGCAGTGATACCCCGGGGGGGGCCGACACTGAAGCTTTCTTT. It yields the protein CASSDTPGGADTEAFF.

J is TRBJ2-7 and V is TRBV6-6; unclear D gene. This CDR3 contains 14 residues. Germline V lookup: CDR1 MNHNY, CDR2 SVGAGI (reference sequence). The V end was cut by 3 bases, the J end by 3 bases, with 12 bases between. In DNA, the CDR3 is TGTGCCAGCAGTTATTTGGGCGTGAACTACGAGCAGTACTTC. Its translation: CASSYLGVNYEQYF.

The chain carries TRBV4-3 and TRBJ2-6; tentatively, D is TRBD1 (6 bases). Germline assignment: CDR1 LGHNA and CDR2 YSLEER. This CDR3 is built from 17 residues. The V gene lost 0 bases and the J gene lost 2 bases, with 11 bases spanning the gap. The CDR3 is CASSQERYRAGANVLTF. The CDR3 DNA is TGCGCCAGCAGCCAAGAACGGTACAGGGCTGGGGCCAACGTCCTGACTTTC.

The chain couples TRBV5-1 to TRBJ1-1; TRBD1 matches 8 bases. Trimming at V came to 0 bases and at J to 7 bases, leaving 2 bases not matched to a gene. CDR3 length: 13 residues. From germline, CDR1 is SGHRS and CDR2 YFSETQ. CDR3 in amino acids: CASSLGDRGEAFF. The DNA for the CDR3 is TGCGCCAGCAGCTTGGGAGACAGGGGTGAAGCTTTCTTT.

CDR3 nucleotide sequence: TGTGCCAGCAGCGTAAATCCCAGGGATGGCTACACCTTC. It translates to CASSVNPRDGYTF. J is TRBJ1-2 and V is TRBV9; D might be TRBD1 (5 bases). Germline assignment: CDR1 SGDLS and CDR2 YYNGEE. V shed 1 base and J shed 6 bases, with 10 bases lying between them. The CDR3 totals 13 residues.

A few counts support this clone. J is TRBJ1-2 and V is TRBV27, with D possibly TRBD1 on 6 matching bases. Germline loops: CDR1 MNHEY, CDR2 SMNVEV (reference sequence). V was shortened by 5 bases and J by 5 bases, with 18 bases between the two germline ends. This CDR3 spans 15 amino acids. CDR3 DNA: TGTGCCAGCAGTCCGCGTTGGGGGCTCCAATATGGCTACACCTTC. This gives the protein CASSPRWGLQYGYTF.

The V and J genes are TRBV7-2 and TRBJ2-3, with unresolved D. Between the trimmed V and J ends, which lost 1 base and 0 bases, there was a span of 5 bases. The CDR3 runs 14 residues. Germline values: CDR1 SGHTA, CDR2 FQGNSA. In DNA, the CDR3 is TGTGCCAGCAGCTTAGGGCAGAGCACAGATACGCAGTATTTT. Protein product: CASSLGQSTDTQYF.

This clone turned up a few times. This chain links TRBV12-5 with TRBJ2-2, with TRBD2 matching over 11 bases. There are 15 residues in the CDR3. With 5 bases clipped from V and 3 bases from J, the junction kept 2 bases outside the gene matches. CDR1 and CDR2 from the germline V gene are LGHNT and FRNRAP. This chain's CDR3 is CASGKGLADTGELFF. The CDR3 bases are TGTGCTAGTGGTAAGGGACTAGCGGACACCGGGGAGCTGTTTTTT.

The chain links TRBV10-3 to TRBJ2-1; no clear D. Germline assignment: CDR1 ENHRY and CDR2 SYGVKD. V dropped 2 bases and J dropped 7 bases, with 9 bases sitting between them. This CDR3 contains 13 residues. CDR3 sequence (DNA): TGTGCCATCAGTGAGCAGCGTCAGAATGAGCAGTTCTTC. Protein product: CAISEQRQNEQFF.

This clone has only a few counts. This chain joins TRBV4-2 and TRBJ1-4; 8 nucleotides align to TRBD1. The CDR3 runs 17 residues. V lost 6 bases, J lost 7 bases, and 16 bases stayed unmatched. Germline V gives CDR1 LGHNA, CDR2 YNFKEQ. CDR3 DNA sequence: TGTGCCAGCAGACCTATCTCAGGGACAGGACGAAGTGAAAAACTGTTTTTT. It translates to CASRPISGTGRSEKLFF.

Written as DNA, the CDR3 is TGTGCCAGCTCCCTACGGGGGACAGGGCCCTACGAGCAGTACTTC. Translation: CASSLRGTGPYEQYF. The chain links TRBV18 to TRBJ2-7, with 9 bases fitting TRBD1. Germline V gene lookup returns CDR1 KGHSH and CDR2 LQKENI. This CDR3 is 15 amino acids long. V was clipped by 6 bases and J by 2 bases; unmatched bases: 8.

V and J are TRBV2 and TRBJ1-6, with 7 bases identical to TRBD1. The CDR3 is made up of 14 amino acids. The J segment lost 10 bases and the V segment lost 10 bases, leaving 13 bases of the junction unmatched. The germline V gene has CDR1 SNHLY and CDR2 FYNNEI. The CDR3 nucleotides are TGTGCCATCCGACAACGACAGGGCGGCTCACCCCTCCACTTT. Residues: CAIRQRQGGSPLHF.

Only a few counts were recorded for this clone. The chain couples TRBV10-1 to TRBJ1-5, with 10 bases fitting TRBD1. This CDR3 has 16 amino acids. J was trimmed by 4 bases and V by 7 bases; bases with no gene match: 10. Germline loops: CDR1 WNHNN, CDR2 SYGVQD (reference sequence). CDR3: CASTYKRDRGNQPQHF. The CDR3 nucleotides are TGCGCCAGCACTTATAAGCGGGACAGGGGAAATCAGCCCCAGCATTTT.

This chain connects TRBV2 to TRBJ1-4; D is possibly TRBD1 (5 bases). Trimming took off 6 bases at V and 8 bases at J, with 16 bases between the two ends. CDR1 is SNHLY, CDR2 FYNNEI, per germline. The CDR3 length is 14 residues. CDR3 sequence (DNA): TGTGCCAGCAGCATGACAGCCTCGAGCGAAAAACTGTTTTTT. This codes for CASSMTASSEKLFF. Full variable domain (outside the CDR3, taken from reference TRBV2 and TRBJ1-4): EPEVTQTPSHQVTQMGQEVILRCVPISNHLYFYWYRQILGQKVEFLVSFYNNEISEKSEIFDDQFSVERPDGSNFTLKIRSTKLEDSAMYFCASSMTASSEKLFFGSGTQLSVL.